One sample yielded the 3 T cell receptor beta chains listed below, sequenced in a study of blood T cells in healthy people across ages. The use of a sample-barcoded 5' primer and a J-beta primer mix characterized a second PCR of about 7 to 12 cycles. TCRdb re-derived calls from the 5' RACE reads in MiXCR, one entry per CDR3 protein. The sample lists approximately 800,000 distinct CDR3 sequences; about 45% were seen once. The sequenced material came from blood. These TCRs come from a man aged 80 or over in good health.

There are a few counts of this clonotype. DNA for the CDR3: TGTGCCACGACCCGACTAGCGGGTAACACCGGGGAGCTGTTTTTT. This sequence encodes CATTRLAGNTGELFF. The chain couples TRBV12-3 or TRBV12-4 to TRBJ2-2, with 10 bases lining up with TRBD2. The CDR3 covers 15 residues. V was clipped by 10 bases and J by 2 bases; unmatched bases: 7.

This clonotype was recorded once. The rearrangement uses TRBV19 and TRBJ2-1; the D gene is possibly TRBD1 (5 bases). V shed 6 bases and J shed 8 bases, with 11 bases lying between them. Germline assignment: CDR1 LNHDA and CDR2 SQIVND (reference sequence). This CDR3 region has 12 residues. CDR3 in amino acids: CASRGVWDEQFF. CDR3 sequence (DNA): TGTGCCAGTAGAGGGGTCTGGGATGAGCAGTTCTTC.

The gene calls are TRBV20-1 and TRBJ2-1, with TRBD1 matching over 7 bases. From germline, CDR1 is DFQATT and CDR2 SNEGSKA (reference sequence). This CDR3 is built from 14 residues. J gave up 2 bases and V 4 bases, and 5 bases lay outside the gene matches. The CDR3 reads CSATDRATYNEQFF. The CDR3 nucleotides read TGCAGTGCTACCGACAGGGCAACCTACAATGAGCAGTTCTTC.